The present entry profiles one TCR beta chain with its context. The antigen remains unidentified. The read ends 3 residues shy of where the CDR3 ends; the end is completed using the germline J gene. The V end was cut by 4 bases, the J end by 1 base, with 11 bases between. Germline assignment: CDR1 SGHRS and CDR2 YFSETQ. The CDR3 loop spans 14 amino acids. The repertoire was sequenced with immunoSEQ multiplex PCR; TCRdb's copy has only in-frame clones and lacks some. This sample lists tens of thousands of clones; its ten largest clones have roughly 0.8%. This sample was taken from a study of Tregs in tolerant kidney transplant recipients. Whole-study context: The nonmyeloablative bone marrow transplants came from related graft donors, with transient mixed chimerism. Study-level results: Expanding Tregs on activated donor B cells appeared to best identify donor-specific TCRbeta clones. Biological reproducibility was not directly addressed, but technical replication error appeared minimal.

Unstimulated Tregs (CD4+CD25+CD127-) and CD4+CD25- non-Tregs were sorted from PBMCs. This chain links TRBV5-1 with TRBJ1-1, with a tentative D call TRBD1 (6 bases). The TCR originated in a human donor who received a combined kidney and bone marrow transplant. The source material was CD4+ T cells from blood, sampled before the transplant. The CDR3 sequence is CASSTRTANTEAFF. The DNA read from the CDR3 is TGCGCCAGCAGCACTCGGACAGCGAACACTGAA.